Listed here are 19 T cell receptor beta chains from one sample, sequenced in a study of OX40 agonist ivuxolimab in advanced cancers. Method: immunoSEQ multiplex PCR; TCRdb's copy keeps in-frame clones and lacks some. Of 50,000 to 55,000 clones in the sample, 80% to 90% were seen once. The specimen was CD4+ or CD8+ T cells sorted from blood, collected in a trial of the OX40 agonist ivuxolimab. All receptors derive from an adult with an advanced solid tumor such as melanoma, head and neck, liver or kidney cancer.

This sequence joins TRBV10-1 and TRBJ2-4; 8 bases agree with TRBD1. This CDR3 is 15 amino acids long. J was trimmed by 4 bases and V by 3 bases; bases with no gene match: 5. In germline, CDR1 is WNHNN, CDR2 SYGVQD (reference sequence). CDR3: CASSESQGAKNIQYF. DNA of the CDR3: TGCGCCAGCAGTGAAAGTCAGGGGGCGAAAAACATTCAGTACTTC.

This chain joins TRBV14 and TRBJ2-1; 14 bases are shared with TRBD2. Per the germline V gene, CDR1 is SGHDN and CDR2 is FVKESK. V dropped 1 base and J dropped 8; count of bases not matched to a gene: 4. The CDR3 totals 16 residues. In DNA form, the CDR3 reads TGTGCCAGCAGCCAAGCGGGACTAGCGGGAGTCTATGAGCAGTTCTTC. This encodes CASSQAGLAGVYEQFF. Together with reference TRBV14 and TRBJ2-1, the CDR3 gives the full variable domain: EAGVTQFPSHSVIEKGQTVTLRCDPISGHDNLYWYRRVMGKEIKFLLHFVKESKQDESGMPNNRFLAERTGGTYSTLKVQPAELEDSGVYFCASSQAGLAGVYEQFFGPGTRLTVL.

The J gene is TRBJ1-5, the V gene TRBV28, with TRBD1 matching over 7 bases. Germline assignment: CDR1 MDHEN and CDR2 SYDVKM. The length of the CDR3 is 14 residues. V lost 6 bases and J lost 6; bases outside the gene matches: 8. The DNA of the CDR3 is TGTGCCAGCAGACGTGGGACAGTTAGTCAGCCCCAGCATTTT. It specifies CASRRGTVSQPQHF.

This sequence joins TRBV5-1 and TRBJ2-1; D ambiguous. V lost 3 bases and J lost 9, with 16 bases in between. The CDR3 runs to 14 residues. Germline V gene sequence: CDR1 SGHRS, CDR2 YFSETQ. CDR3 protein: CASSSDGRWGEQFF. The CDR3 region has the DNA TGCGCCAGCAGCTCCGACGGACGTTGGGGTGAGCAGTTCTTC.

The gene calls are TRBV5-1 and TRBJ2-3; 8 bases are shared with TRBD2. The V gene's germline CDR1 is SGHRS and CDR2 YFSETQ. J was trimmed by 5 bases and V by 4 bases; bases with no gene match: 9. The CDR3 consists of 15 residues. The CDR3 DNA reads TGCGCCAGCAGCCTCCAGCCCGGGACTAGAGATACGCAGTATTTT. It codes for CASSLQPGTRDTQYF.

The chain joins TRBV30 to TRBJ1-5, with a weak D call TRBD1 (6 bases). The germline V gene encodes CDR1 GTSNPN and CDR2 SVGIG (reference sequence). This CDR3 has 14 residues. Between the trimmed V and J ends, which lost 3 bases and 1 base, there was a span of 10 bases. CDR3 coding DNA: TGTGCCTGGAGCTCGGACAGAAGCAATCAGCCCCAGCATTTT. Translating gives CAWSSDRSNQPQHF.

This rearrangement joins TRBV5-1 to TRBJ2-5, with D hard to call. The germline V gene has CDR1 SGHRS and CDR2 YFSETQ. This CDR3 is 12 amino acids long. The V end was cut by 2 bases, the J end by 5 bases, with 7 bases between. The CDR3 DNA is TGCGCCAGCAGCTTCAATGGGGAGACCCAGTACTTC. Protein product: CASSFNGETQYF. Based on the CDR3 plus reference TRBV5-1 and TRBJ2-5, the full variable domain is KAGVTQTPRYLIKTRGQQVTLSCSPISGHRSVSWYQQTPGQGLQFLFEYFSETQRNKGNFPGRFSGRQFSNSRSEMNVSTLELGDSALYLCASSFNGETQYFGPGTRLLVL.

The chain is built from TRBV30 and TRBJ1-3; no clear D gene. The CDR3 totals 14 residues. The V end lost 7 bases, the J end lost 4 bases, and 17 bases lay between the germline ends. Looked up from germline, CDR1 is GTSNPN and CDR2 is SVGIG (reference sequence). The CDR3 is CAFHTGKGGNTIYF. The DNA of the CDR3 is TGTGCCTTTCACACTGGGAAGGGAGGAAACACCATATATTTT.

The CDR3 DNA reads as TGTGCCAGCAGCATCGGGACCGCCTACGAGCAGTACGTC. As protein: CASSIGTAYEQYV. The rearrangement links TRBV7-2 to TRBJ2-7, with D perhaps matching TRBD1 or TRBD2 (5 bases each). Trimming shortened V by 5 bases and J by 2 bases, and 10 bases separated the two germline ends. The length of the CDR3 is 13 residues. Germline CDR1 is SGHTA and CDR2 is FQGNSA.

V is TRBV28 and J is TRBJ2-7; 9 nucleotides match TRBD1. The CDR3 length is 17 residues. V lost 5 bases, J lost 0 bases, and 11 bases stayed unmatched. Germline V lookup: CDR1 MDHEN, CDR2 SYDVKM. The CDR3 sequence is CASSPPPGQGLSYEQYF. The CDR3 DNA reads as TGTGCCAGCAGTCCCCCCCCGGGACAGGGACTCTCCTACGAGCAGTACTTC.

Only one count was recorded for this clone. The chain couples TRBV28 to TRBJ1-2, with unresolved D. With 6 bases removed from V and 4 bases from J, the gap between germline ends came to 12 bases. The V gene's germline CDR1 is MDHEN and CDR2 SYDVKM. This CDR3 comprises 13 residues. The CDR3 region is CASSTEVPYGYTF. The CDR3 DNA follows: TGTGCCAGCAGCACAGAGGTGCCCTATGGCTACACCTTC.

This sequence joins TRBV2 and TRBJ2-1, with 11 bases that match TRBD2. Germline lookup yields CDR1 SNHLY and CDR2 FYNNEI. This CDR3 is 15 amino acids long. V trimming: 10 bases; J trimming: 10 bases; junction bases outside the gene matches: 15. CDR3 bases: TGTGCCACCTCATCCGGGACTAGCGGTCGGCGGGAGCAGTTCTTC. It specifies CATSSGTSGRREQFF.

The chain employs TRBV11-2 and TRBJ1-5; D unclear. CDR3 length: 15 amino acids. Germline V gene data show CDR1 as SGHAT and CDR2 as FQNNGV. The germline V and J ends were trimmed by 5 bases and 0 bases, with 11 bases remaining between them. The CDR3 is CASSADRSSNQPQHF. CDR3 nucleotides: TGTGCCAGCAGCGCCGATCGGAGTAGCAATCAGCCCCAGCATTTT.

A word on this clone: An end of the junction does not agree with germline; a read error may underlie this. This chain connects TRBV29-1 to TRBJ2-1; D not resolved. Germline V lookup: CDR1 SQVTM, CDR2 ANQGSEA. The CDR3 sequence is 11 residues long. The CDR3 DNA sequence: TGCAGCGTTGAGAGGCACAATGGGCAGTTCTTC. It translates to CSVERHNGQFF.

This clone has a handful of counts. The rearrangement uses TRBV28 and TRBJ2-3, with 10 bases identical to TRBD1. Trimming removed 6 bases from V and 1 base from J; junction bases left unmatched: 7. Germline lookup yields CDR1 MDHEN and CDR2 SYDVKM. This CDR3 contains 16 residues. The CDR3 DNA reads TGTGCCAGCAGGCCCGCCGGGACAGGGGGCACAGATACGCAGTATTTT. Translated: CASRPAGTGGTDTQYF.

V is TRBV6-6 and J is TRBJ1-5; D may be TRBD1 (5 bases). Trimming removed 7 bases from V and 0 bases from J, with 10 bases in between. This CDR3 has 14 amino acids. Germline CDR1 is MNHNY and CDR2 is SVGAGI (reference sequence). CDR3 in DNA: TGTGCCAGCACATGGGGGTATAGCAATCAGCCCCAGCATTTT. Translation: CASTWGYSNQPQHF.

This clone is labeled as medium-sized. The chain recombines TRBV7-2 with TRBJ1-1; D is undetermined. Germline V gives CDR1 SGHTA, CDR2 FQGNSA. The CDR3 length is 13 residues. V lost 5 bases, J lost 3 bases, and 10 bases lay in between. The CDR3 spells CASSPRADTEAFF. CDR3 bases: TGTGCCAGCAGCCCTCGGGCGGACACTGAAGCTTTCTTT.

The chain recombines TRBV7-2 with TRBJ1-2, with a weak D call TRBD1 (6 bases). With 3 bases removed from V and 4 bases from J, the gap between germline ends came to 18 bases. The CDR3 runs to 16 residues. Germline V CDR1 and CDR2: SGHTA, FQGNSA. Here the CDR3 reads CASSLGPGAGGYGYTF. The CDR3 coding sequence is TGTGCCAGCAGCTTGGGCCCAGGGGCAGGTGGCTATGGCTACACCTTC.

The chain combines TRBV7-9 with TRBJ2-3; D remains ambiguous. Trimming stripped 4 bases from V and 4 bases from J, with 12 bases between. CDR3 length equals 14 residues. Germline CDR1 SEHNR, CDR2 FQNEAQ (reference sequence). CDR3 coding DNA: TGTGCCAGCAGCTCCACTTTGGTTTCAGATACGCAGTATTTT. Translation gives CASSSTLVSDTQYF.